This T cell receptor beta chain was documented in a study of T cells in Graves' hyperthyroidism and ophthalmopathy. This CDR3 region has 14 residues. Between the trimmed V and J ends, which lost 6 bases and 4 bases, there was a span of 15 bases. The V gene's germline CDR1 is LNHDA and CDR2 SQIVND (reference sequence). About this clonotype: One base away lies a much larger clone, so this may be a sequencing read error.

From RNA transcripts, TCR beta CDR3 regions were amplified. Initially, a first-round RT-PCR of the TCR CDR3 employed the HTBI primer set. TCRdb redid the calling of the multiplex PCR reads with MiXCR, one entry per CDR3 protein. This repertoire shows approximately 510,000 distinct CDR3 sequences, about a fifth found once; its top ten account for approximately 25%. This TCR derives from a man aged 18 to 29 with Graves' hyperthyroidism. The rearrangement uses TRBV19 and TRBJ1-2; D is unclear. The sequenced sample consisted of blood. The CDR3 DNA follows: TGTGCCAGTAGACCTGATTCCTGGCTCTATGGCTACACCTTC. It is translated as CASRPDSWLYGYTF.